These T cell receptor beta chains were read from a single sample in a study of shared clonotypes between healthy human individuals. Method: immunoSEQ multiplex PCR; TCRdb's copy keeps in-frame clones and lacks some. The sample lists under 2.5 million clones, 92% occurring once. The specimen was naive CD4+ T cells from PBMCs. The receptors shown here come from a man between 18 and 29 years old in good health. Some clones in this sample may be carry-over from other donors' samples. The CDR3 runs from the conserved cysteine through the conserved F or W. The order of the fields is D gene, clone size, J gene, V gene, CDR3 DNA, CDR3 protein. The D gene is left open where the match is weak. Clone sizes are given selectively: once, few, many, or a class where the clone is expanded.

NA | once | TRBJ2-2 | TRBV2 | TGTGCCAGCAAATTTGCGGCGGCCACCGGGGAGCTGTTTTTT | CASKFAAATGELFF
NA | NA | TRBJ2-3 | TRBV6-5 | TGTGCCAGCAGTTACGGGGTTTCCGGGAGCACAGATACGCAGTATTTT | CASSYGVSGSTDTQYF
NA | NA | TRBJ1-4 | TRBV2 | TGTGCCAGCAGTGGTTCGGTTGCAACTAATGAAAAACTGTTTTTT | CASSGSVATNEKLFF
TRBD2 | once | TRBJ2-1 | TRBV14 | TGTGCCAGCAGCCCTATGCTAGCGGAAGCCCCATGGTATCCGTTCTTC | CASSPMLAEAPWYPFF
NA | NA | TRBJ1-1 | TRBV7-2 | TGTGCCAGCAGCTTAGTAAGACTTCGCGACACTGAAGCTTTCTTT | CASSLVRLRDTEAFF
TRBD1 | NA | TRBJ1-5 | TRBV27 | TGTGCCAGCAGTTTGGGCAGGGGGCATCAGCCCCAGCATTTT | CASSLGRGHQPQHF
NA | NA | TRBJ1-2 | TRBV10-3 | TGTGCCATCACTTACCTTACAAACTATGGCTACACCTTC | CAITYLTNYGYTF
TRBD2 | NA | TRBJ2-5 | TRBV5-1 | TGCGCCAGCAGCCTGAGGGCCTACGGACTAGCGGGGGCTCAAGAGACCCAGTACTTC | CASSLRAYGLAGAQETQYF
NA | NA | TRBJ1-4 | TRBV11-2 | TGTGCCAGCAGAAGGAGGGCAGGGGCTAATGAAAAACTGTTTTTT | CASRRRAGANEKLFF
NA | NA | TRBJ2-7 | TRBV2 | TGTGCCAGCGCCAGTGGGACTTCCACCTACGAGCAGTACTTC | CASASGTSTYEQYF
NA | NA | TRBJ2-1 | TRBV5-4 | TGTGCCAGCAGCTTTAGTAGCGCCAGCTCCTACAATGAGCAGTTCTTC | CASSFSSASSYNEQFF
NA | NA | TRBJ2-3 | TRBV25-1 | TGTGCCAGCCTGGAGCCAGGGCGCGGCACAGATACGCAGTATTTT | CASLEPGRGTDTQYF
NA | NA | TRBJ2-5 | TRBV28 | TGTGCCAGCAGTTTCAGGGGACAAGAGACCCAGTACTTC | CASSFRGQETQYF